This section outlines one TCR beta chain sequence together with its context. This entry is derived from a study of cytomegalovirus exposure and HLA in healthy donors. The CDR3 totals 13 residues. Germline values: CDR1 SGHVS, CDR2 FNYEAQ. V trimming: 4 bases; J trimming: 6 bases; junction bases outside the gene matches: 5. 60 Vbeta and 13 Jbeta primers were used in PCR. Sequencing used immunoSEQ multiplex PCR; TCRdb keeps in-frame clones, though not all of them. The data contain 130,000 to 150,000 clones, about 78% of them singletons. Sequenced: PBMCs. The chain employs TRBV7-6 and TRBJ2-7; the match to TRBD1 covers 8 bases. This TCR came from a man in his forties in good health and CMV-seropositive. The CDR3 spells CASSSPGTGEQYF. The CDR3 coding sequence is TGTGCCAGCAGCTCCCCGGGGACAGGCGAGCAGTACTTC.